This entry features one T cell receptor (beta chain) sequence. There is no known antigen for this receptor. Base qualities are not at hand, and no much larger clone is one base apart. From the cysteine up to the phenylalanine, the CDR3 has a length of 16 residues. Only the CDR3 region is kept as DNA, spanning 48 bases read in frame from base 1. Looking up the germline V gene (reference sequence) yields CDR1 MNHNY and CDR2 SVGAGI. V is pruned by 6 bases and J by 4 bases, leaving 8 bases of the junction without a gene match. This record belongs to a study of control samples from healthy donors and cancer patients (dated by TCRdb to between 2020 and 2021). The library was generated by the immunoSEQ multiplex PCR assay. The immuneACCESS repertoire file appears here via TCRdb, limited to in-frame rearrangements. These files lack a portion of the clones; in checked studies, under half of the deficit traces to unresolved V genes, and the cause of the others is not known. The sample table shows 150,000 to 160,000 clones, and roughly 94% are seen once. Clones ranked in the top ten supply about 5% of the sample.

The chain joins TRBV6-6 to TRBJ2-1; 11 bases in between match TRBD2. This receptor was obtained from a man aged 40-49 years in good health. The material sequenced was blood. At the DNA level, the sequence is TGTGCCAGCAGCCGGCGGGCTAGCGGGGGGTACAATGAGCAGTTCTTC. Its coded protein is CASSRRASGGYNEQFF.